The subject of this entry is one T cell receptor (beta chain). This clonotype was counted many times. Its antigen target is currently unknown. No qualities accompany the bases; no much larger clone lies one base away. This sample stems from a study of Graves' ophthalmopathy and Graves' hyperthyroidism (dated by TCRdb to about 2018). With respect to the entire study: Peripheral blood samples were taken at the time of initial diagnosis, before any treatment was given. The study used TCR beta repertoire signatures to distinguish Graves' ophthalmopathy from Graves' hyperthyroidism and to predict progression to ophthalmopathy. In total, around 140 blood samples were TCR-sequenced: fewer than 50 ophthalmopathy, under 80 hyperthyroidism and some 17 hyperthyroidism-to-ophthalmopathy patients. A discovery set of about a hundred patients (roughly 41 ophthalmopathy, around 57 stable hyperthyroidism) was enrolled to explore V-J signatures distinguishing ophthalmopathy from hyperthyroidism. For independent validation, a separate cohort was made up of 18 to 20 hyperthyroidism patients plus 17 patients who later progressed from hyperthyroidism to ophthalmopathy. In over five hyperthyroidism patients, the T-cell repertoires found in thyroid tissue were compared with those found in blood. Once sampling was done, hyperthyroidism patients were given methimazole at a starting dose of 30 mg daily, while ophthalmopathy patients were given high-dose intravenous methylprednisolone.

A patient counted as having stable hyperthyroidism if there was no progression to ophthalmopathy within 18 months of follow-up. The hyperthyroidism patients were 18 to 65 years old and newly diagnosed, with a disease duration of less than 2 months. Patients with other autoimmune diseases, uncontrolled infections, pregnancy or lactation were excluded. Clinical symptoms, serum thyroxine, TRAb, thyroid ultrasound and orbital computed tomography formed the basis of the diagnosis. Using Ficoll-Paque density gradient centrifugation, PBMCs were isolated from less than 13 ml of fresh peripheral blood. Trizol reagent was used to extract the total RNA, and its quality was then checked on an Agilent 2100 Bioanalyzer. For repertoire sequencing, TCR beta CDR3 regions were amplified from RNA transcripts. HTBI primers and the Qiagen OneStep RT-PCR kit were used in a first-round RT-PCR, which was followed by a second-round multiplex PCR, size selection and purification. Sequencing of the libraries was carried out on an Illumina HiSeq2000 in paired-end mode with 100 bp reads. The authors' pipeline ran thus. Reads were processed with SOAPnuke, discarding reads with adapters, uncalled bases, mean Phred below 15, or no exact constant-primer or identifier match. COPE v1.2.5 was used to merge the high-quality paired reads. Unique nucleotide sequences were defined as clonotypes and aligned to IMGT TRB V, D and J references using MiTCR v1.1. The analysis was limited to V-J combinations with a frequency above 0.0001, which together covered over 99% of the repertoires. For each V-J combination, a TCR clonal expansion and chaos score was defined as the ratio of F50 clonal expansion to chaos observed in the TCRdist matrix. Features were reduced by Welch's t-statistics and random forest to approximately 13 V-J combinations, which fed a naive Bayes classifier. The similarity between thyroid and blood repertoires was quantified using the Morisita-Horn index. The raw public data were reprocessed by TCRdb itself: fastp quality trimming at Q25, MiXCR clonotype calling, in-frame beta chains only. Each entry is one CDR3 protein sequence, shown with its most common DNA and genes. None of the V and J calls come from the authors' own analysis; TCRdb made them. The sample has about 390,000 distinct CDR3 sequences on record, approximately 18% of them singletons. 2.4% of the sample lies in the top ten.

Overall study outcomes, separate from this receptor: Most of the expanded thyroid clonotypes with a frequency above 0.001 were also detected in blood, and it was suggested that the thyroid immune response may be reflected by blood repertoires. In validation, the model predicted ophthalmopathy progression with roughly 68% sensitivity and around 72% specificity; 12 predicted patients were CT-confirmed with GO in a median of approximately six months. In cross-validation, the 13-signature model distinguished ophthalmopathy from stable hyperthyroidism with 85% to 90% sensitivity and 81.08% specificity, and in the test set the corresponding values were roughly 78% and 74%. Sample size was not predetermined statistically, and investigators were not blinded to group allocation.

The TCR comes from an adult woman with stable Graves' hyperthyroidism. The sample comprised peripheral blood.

The nucleotide sequence reads as follows: TGTGCCAGCAGTCTTGGGACCCTGGGGACTGAAGCTTTCTTT. Its translation reads: CASSLGTLGTEAFF. The V and J genes are TRBV7-2 and TRBJ1-1, and possibly TRBD1, on 5 matching bases. Reading the germline V gene gives CDR1 SGHTA and CDR2 FQGNSA. V is reduced by 6 bases and J by 5 bases, leaving a spacing of 16 bases between them. Its CDR3 holds 14 amino acids, cysteine through phenylalanine. The DNA shown is the 42-base CDR3, in frame from base 1.